This passage covers 21 T cell receptor beta chains from one sample sequenced in a study of T-cell memory formation after mild COVID-19. Each CDR3 protein gets one entry after TCRdb re-called the 5' RACE reads with MiXCR. The sample lists 55,000 to 65,000 distinct CDR3 sequences, 9% to 9.5% occurring once. What was sequenced was PBMCs or a T cell subset sorted from them (not recorded which). Receptors originate from a man younger than 35 who had mild COVID-19 (a few samples of this study predate the infection). Cell type and time point are not known.

This clonotype was detected a few times. This CDR3 reads CASSRGGAGQPQHF. CDR3 coding DNA: TGTGCCAGCAGCCGAGGGGGCGCGGGCCAGCCCCAGCATTTT. The chain links TRBV7-2 to TRBJ1-5, with TRBD1 matching 7 bases. Trimming at V came to 5 bases and at J to 7 bases, leaving 8 bases not matched to a gene. The CDR3 sequence is 14 residues long. Germline V gives CDR1 SGHTA, CDR2 FQGNSA. The complete variable domain, with remaining parts taken from reference TRBV7-2 and TRBJ1-5, reads GAGVSQSPSNKVTEKGKDVELRCDPISGHTALYWYRQSLGQGLEFLIYFQGNSAPDKSGLPSDRFSAERTGGSVSTLTIQRTQQEDSAVYLCASSRGGAGQPQHFGDGTRLSIL.

This clonotype was detected only a few times. This chain uses TRBV5-1 with TRBJ2-2, with D maybe TRBD1 (6 bases). This CDR3 contains 15 residues. V was shortened by 7 bases and J by 1 base, with 14 bases between the two germline ends. Per germline, CDR1 SGHRS and CDR2 YFSETQ. The CDR3 region has the DNA TGCGCCAGCCAACAGGGAACTCGGAACACCGGGGAGCTGTTTTTT. It yields the protein CASQQGTRNTGELFF.

This chain uses TRBV18 with TRBJ2-1; D is uncertain. This CDR3 spans 14 amino acids. Deletions cut 3 bases from V and 4 bases from J, with 10 bases between. Germline V gene lookup returns CDR1 KGHSH and CDR2 LQKENI. CDR3 residues: CASSPDLSYNEQFF. CDR3 nucleotides: TGTGCCAGCTCACCGGACCTGTCTTACAATGAGCAGTTCTTC.

This clonotype was seen a few times. The chain uses TRBV6-2 or TRBV6-3 and TRBJ2-3, with D maybe TRBD1 (6 bases). The V end was cut by 2 bases, the J end by 4 bases, with 13 bases between. The CDR3 is 15 residues long. Germline CDR1 is MNHEY and CDR2 is SVGEGT. CDR3 sequence reads: CASSYTRTEADTQYF. DNA of the CDR3: TGTGCCAGCAGTTACACACGGACAGAGGCAGATACGCAGTATTTT.

In its sample, this clonotype was seen a few times. The J gene is TRBJ2-1, the V gene TRBV29-1; D unclear. The V gene's germline CDR1 is SQVTM and CDR2 ANQGSEA. Trimming removed 4 bases at V and 7 bases at J, with 11 bases between. The CDR3 covers 12 residues. CDR3 region: CSVVVSLNEQFF. In nucleotides, the CDR3 is TGCAGCGTTGTCGTCAGCTTAAATGAGCAGTTCTTC.

The chain recombines TRBV7-2 with TRBJ2-1; D tentatively reads TRBD1 or TRBD2 (5 bases each). Trimming stripped 5 bases from V and 4 bases from J, with 15 bases between. In germline, CDR1 is SGHTA, CDR2 FQGNSA. The CDR3 length is 15 residues. The CDR3 bases are TGTGCCAGCAGCCCCGGGGCAGACCTATACAATGAGCAGTTCTTC. It encodes CASSPGADLYNEQFF.

The sample holds many counts of this clonotype. The genes are TRBV5-1 and TRBJ2-2; 7 bases are a match to TRBD1. The CDR3 runs to 16 residues. The germline gives CDR1 SGHRS, CDR2 YFSETQ. Trimming cost V 0 bases and J 6 bases; bases outside gene matches: 8. The chain's CDR3 is CASSLDPNRGAGELFF. CDR3 DNA: TGCGCCAGCAGCTTGGACCCGAACAGGGGCGCCGGGGAGCTGTTTTTT.

CDR3 protein: CASSRGRYEQYV. The CDR3 coding sequence is TGTGCCAGCAGCCGGGGGAGGTACGAGCAGTACGTC. The gene calls are TRBV6-2 or TRBV6-3 and TRBJ2-7; D perhaps matches TRBD2 (6 bases). V was cut by 6 bases and J by 4 bases, with 10 bases left in between. This CDR3 spans 12 amino acids. Germline V lookup: CDR1 MNHEY, CDR2 SVGEGT.

The table lists this clonotype with a count of one. The V and J genes are TRBV7-2 and TRBJ1-5, with D maybe TRBD1 (6 bases). V lost 5 bases and J lost 0, with 14 bases in between. This CDR3 contains 16 residues. The V gene's germline CDR1 is SGHTA and CDR2 FQGNSA. This chain's CDR3 is CASSRQGIRSNQPQHF. CDR3 sequence (DNA): TGTGCCAGCAGCCGCCAGGGGATACGTAGCAATCAGCCCCAGCATTTT.

Ten or more counts support this clonotype. The rearrangement links TRBV20-1 to TRBJ1-1; TRBD1 might be the D (6 bases). The germline V gene has CDR1 DFQATT and CDR2 SNEGSKA (reference sequence). The CDR3 is made up of 14 amino acids. Trimming left V 0 bases short and J 3 bases short, with 11 bases between. The CDR3 spells CSARDGDTYTEAFF. CDR3 coding DNA: TGCAGTGCTAGAGATGGGGACACATACACTGAAGCTTTCTTT.

This clonotype was recorded a few times. J is TRBJ2-2 and V is TRBV4-2; possible D gene TRBD1, 5 bases. Germline V gene data show CDR1 as LGHNA and CDR2 as YNFKEQ. Between the trimmed V and J ends, which lost 0 bases and 4 bases, there was a span of 9 bases. This CDR3 has 15 residues. CDR3 amino acids: CASSQEYQGTGELFF. For the CDR3, the DNA is TGTGCCAGCAGCCAAGAGTATCAGGGCACCGGGGAGCTGTTTTTT.

The J gene is TRBJ1-2, the V gene TRBV4-1; 8 bases agree with TRBD1. The trim removed 0 bases at V and 4 bases at J, leaving 4 bases unmatched. Germline V CDR1 and CDR2: MGHRA, YSYEKL. There are 15 residues in the CDR3. CDR3 sequence reads: CASSQEGQVIYGYTF. The CDR3 nucleotides read TGCGCCAGCAGCCAAGAGGGACAGGTCATCTATGGCTACACCTTC.

The gene calls are TRBV4-3 and TRBJ2-3; D uncertain. The CDR3 has 15 residues. Germline lookup yields CDR1 LGHNA and CDR2 YSLEER. V was shortened by 0 bases and J by 2 bases, with 9 bases between the two germline ends. The CDR3 is CASSQEPPATDTQYF. CDR3 coding DNA: TGCGCCAGCAGCCAAGAGCCCCCGGCCACAGATACGCAGTATTTT.

There are a few counts of this clonotype. V is TRBV10-3 and J is TRBJ1-3; D unclear. The CDR3 totals 13 residues. The germline gives CDR1 ENHRY, CDR2 SYGVKD. V dropped 10 bases and J dropped 0 bases, with 10 bases sitting between them. CDR3 amino acids: CATQTLSGNTIYF. The CDR3 nucleotides read TGTGCCACCCAAACGCTCTCTGGAAACACCATATATTTT.

A few counts support this clonotype. The chain is built from TRBV30 and TRBJ2-3, with D perhaps TRBD1 (6 bases). There are 16 residues in the CDR3. V shed 4 bases and J shed 4 bases, with 21 bases lying between them. CDR1 is GTSNPN, CDR2 SVGIG, per germline (reference sequence). The CDR3 region is CAWTRMGRGVADTQYF. DNA for the CDR3: TGTGCCTGGACTCGTATGGGCAGGGGAGTTGCAGATACGCAGTATTTT.

This chain joins TRBV29-1 and TRBJ2-5; D is perhaps TRBD2 (5 bases). This CDR3 region has 12 residues. V lost 7 bases and J 0 bases, leaving 9 bases between the germline ends. The V gene's germline CDR1 is SQVTM and CDR2 ANQGSEA. The CDR3 nucleotides are TGCAGCGGGCAGGAGGACCAAGAGACCCAGTACTTC. The encoded protein is CSGQEDQETQYF.

The V and J genes are TRBV6-5 and TRBJ1-1, with D perhaps matching TRBD1 (5 bases). The CDR3 runs 14 residues. V was clipped by 6 bases and J by 5 bases, with 16 bases between them. CDR1 and CDR2 (germline): MNHEY, SVGAGI. CDR3 in DNA: TGTGCCAGCAGCCCCCGGGGCCGGGGAACTGAAGCTTTCTTT. Protein sequence: CASSPRGRGTEAFF.

This chain links TRBV24-1 with TRBJ2-5; D call uncertain. V lost 4 bases, J lost 2 bases, and 7 bases lay in between. The germline gives CDR1 KGHDR, CDR2 SFDVKD. The CDR3 is 13 residues long. CDR3 amino acids: CATSDSFQETQYF. CDR3 DNA: TGTGCCACCAGTGACAGCTTTCAAGAGACCCAGTACTTC.

The chain uses TRBV14 and TRBJ2-1; 8 nucleotides match TRBD1. Germline CDR1 and CDR2: SGHDN and FVKESK. The CDR3 has 15 amino acids. Unmatched junction bases numbered 8, after V lost 4 bases and J lost 6 bases. The CDR3 loop reads CASSPGGGRSNEQFF. In DNA, the CDR3 is TGTGCCAGCAGCCCAGGGGGCGGCAGGAGCAATGAGCAGTTCTTC.

On this clonotype itself: A much more abundant neighbour one base away suggests this may be a read error. The V gene is TRBV5-1, the J gene TRBJ2-7, with D unclear. V lost 0 bases and J 8 bases, leaving 12 bases between the germline ends. The CDR3 length is 13 residues. Germline CDR1 SGHRS, CDR2 YFSETQ. In DNA, the CDR3 is TGCGCCAGCAGCTTGGCCACCAGGTCAAAGCAGTACTTC. It yields the protein CASSLATRSKQYF.

This clonotype was observed a few times. The chain recombines TRBV20-1 with TRBJ1-4, with unresolved D. The CDR3 spans 14 residues. The germline gives CDR1 DFQATT, CDR2 SNEGSKA (reference sequence). V lost 7 bases and J lost 4, with 16 bases in between. DNA of the CDR3: TGCAGTGTTCCGGTCCGCAAAGATAATGAAAAACTGTTTTTT. Amino acid sequence: CSVPVRKDNEKLFF.